Listed below are T cell receptor beta chains from one sample, sequenced in a study of breast tumors, draining lymph nodes, adjacent tissues. TCRdb analysed the multiplex PCR reads with MiXCR anew, one entry per CDR3 protein. The sample lists around 140,000 distinct CDR3 sequences; 30% to 35% were seen once. The sequencing input was axillary lymph node tissue. The receptors here all came from a female donor with breast cancer. Some clones in this sample may be carry-over from other donors' samples. CDR3s include the opening cysteine and the closing phenylalanine or tryptophan. A D gene is named only where the DNA matches it firmly. The size field is filled for only some rows; it gives once, few, many or a size class.

j_call: TRBJ2-2; clone_size: many; v_call: TRBV19; cdr3_length: 13; d_call: NA; cdr3_nt: TGTGCCAGTAGTATTACCGGAGGCGGGGAGCTGTTTTTT; cdr3_aa: CASSITGGGELFF
j_call: TRBJ2-6; clone_size: NA; v_call: TRBV7-9; cdr3_length: 16; d_call: TRBD1; cdr3_nt: TGTGCCAGCAGCTTATGGTTGGGTACAGGGGCGAACGTCCTGACTTTC; cdr3_aa: CASSLWLGTGANVLTF
j_call: TRBJ2-1; clone_size: NA; v_call: TRBV6-2/TRBV6-3; cdr3_length: 17; d_call: NA; cdr3_nt: TGTGCCAACAGTACAGGGACACCGAGCGGCTCCTACAATGAGCAGTTCTTC; cdr3_aa: CANSTGTPSGSYNEQFF
j_call: TRBJ2-7; clone_size: many; v_call: TRBV6-1; cdr3_length: 14; d_call: NA; cdr3_nt: TGTGCCAGCAGTCTCCTCCGGGACGGCTACGAGCAGTACTTC; cdr3_aa: CASSLLRDGYEQYF
j_call: TRBJ1-1; clone_size: NA; v_call: TRBV2; cdr3_length: 15; d_call: TRBD1; cdr3_nt: TGTGCCAGCAGAGGGACAGGGTGGGAGAACACTGAAGCTTTCTTT; cdr3_aa: CASRGTGWENTEAFF
j_call: TRBJ2-2; clone_size: many; v_call: TRBV28; cdr3_length: 14; d_call: NA; cdr3_nt: TGTGCCAGCAGTCAAGGGTTGAACACCGGGGAGCTGTTTTTT; cdr3_aa: CASSQGLNTGELFF
j_call: TRBJ2-5; clone_size: many; v_call: TRBV13; cdr3_length: 15; d_call: TRBD1; cdr3_nt: TGTGCCAGCAGCCGAAGACAGGGGCGGGATGAGACCCAGTACTTC; cdr3_aa: CASSRRQGRDETQYF
j_call: TRBJ1-1; clone_size: few; v_call: TRBV3-1; cdr3_length: 13; d_call: NA; cdr3_nt: TGTGCCAGCAGCAATCAGGAGAACACTGAAGCTTTCTTT; cdr3_aa: CASSNQENTEAFF
j_call: TRBJ2-3; clone_size: many; v_call: TRBV6-5; cdr3_length: 14; d_call: NA; cdr3_nt: TGTGCCAGCAGTTATATCGGGGTGGAAGATACGCAGTATTTT; cdr3_aa: CASSYIGVEDTQYF
j_call: TRBJ2-5; clone_size: many; v_call: TRBV29-1; cdr3_length: 10; d_call: NA; cdr3_nt: TGCAGCGTGATAAAAGGGTTCCAGTACTTC; cdr3_aa: CSVIKGFQYF
j_call: TRBJ2-3; clone_size: few; v_call: TRBV10-1; cdr3_length: 12; d_call: NA; cdr3_nt: TGCGCCAGCAGTGAGACAGGAGATACGCAGTATTTT; cdr3_aa: CASSETGDTQYF
j_call: TRBJ2-2; clone_size: NA; v_call: TRBV20-1; cdr3_length: 13; d_call: NA; cdr3_nt: TGCAGTGCTACGTCGGGGTTAACCGGGGAGCTGTTTTTT; cdr3_aa: CSATSGLTGELFF
j_call: TRBJ2-1; clone_size: many; v_call: TRBV30; cdr3_length: 13; d_call: NA; cdr3_nt: TGTGCCTGGAGTCCGGTACCGGGGGATGAGCAGTTCTTC; cdr3_aa: CAWSPVPGDEQFF
j_call: TRBJ1-5; clone_size: many; v_call: TRBV18; cdr3_length: 16; d_call: NA; cdr3_nt: TGTGCCAGCTCACTAGCGTCCGAGGCGTTGAGTCAGCCCCAGCATTTT; cdr3_aa: CASSLASEALSQPQHF
j_call: TRBJ2-7; clone_size: many; v_call: TRBV18; cdr3_length: 14; d_call: NA; cdr3_nt: TGTGCCAGCTCACCCTACGCCGGGAACTACGAGCAGTACTTC; cdr3_aa: CASSPYAGNYEQYF
j_call: TRBJ2-2; clone_size: many; v_call: TRBV2; cdr3_length: 13; d_call: NA; cdr3_nt: TGTGCCAGCAGAAACAGGGCTACCGGGGAGCTGTTTTTT; cdr3_aa: CASRNRATGELFF
j_call: TRBJ1-5; clone_size: many; v_call: TRBV30; cdr3_length: 15; d_call: NA; cdr3_nt: TGTGCCTGGAGTCAGAGTAGGCAAGTAAATCAGCCCCAGCATTTT; cdr3_aa: CAWSQSRQVNQPQHF
j_call: TRBJ1-1; clone_size: many; v_call: TRBV7-2; cdr3_length: 13; d_call: NA; cdr3_nt: TGTGCCAGCAGCTTAATGGTGAACACTGAAGCTTTCTTT; cdr3_aa: CASSLMVNTEAFF
j_call: TRBJ2-7; clone_size: NA; v_call: TRBV7-8; cdr3_length: 14; d_call: TRBD2; cdr3_nt: TGTGCCAGCAGCCGACTAGCGGGGGACCACGAGCAGTACTTC; cdr3_aa: CASSRLAGDHEQYF
j_call: TRBJ1-5; clone_size: many; v_call: TRBV28; cdr3_length: 15; d_call: TRBD1; cdr3_nt: TGTGCCAGCAGTCCCGGGACAGGGAGTTATCAGCCCCAGCATTTT; cdr3_aa: CASSPGTGSYQPQHF
j_call: TRBJ2-1; clone_size: NA; v_call: TRBV7-2; cdr3_length: 15; d_call: TRBD1; cdr3_nt: TGTGCCAGCAGCGCATCCGGGACAGGGGTGAATGAGCAGTTCTTC; cdr3_aa: CASSASGTGVNEQFF
j_call: TRBJ1-1; clone_size: NA; v_call: TRBV20-1; cdr3_length: 13; d_call: NA; cdr3_nt: TGCAGTGCTAAGAATAACAGGAACACTGAAGCTTTCTTT; cdr3_aa: CSAKNNRNTEAFF
j_call: TRBJ2-4; clone_size: NA; v_call: TRBV6-2/TRBV6-3; cdr3_length: 14; d_call: TRBD2; cdr3_nt: TGTGCCAGCAGTCACGGGGGGTCCAAAAACATTCAGTACTTC; cdr3_aa: CASSHGGSKNIQYF
j_call: TRBJ1-2; clone_size: many; v_call: TRBV2; cdr3_length: 12; d_call: NA; cdr3_nt: TGTGCCAGCACCAGGAGGCAGCATGGCTACACCTTC; cdr3_aa: CASTRRQHGYTF
j_call: TRBJ1-5; clone_size: once; v_call: TRBV19; cdr3_length: 13; d_call: TRBD1; cdr3_nt: TGTGCCAGTAGTATCAACAGGGGCGAGACCCAGCATTTT; cdr3_aa: CASSINRGETQHF
j_call: TRBJ1-2; clone_size: many; v_call: TRBV5-1; cdr3_length: 15; d_call: TRBD1; cdr3_nt: TGCGCCAGCAGTTGGGGTACAGGGGGCGGCTATGGCTACACCTTC; cdr3_aa: CASSWGTGGGYGYTF
j_call: TRBJ1-3; clone_size: many; v_call: TRBV4-1; cdr3_length: 15; d_call: NA; cdr3_nt: TGCGCCAGCAGCCAAGTCCTCAACTCTGGAAACACCATATATTTT; cdr3_aa: CASSQVLNSGNTIYF
j_call: TRBJ2-7; clone_size: NA; v_call: TRBV9; cdr3_length: 14; d_call: TRBD1; cdr3_nt: TGTGCCAGCAGCTCGGGACAGGGGTTCTACGAGCAGAACTTC; cdr3_aa: CASSSGQGFYEQNF
j_call: TRBJ1-6; clone_size: NA; v_call: TRBV2; cdr3_length: 14; d_call: NA; cdr3_nt: TGTGCCAGCAGCATAGCGGAGCATAATTCCCCCCTCCACTTT; cdr3_aa: CASSIAEHNSPLHF
j_call: TRBJ2-1; clone_size: many; v_call: TRBV6-5; cdr3_length: 15; d_call: NA; cdr3_nt: TGTGCCAGCAGTTACTCGCGCGGCCAGGGGCATGAGCAGTTCTTC; cdr3_aa: CASSYSRGQGHEQFF
j_call: TRBJ1-5; clone_size: many; v_call: TRBV12-3/TRBV12-4; cdr3_length: 15; d_call: NA; cdr3_nt: TGTGCCAGCATCGGCAGGGGTTATAGCAATCAGCCCCAGCATTTT; cdr3_aa: CASIGRGYSNQPQHF
j_call: TRBJ2-5; clone_size: NA; v_call: TRBV6-2/TRBV6-3; cdr3_length: 13; d_call: NA; cdr3_nt: TGTGCCAGCAGGCGGCTGGGAAAGGAGACCCAGTACTTC; cdr3_aa: CASRRLGKETQYF
j_call: TRBJ2-1; clone_size: many; v_call: TRBV29-1; cdr3_length: 14; d_call: TRBD1; cdr3_nt: TGCAGCGTTGGCCGGACAGGGGGCAACAATGAGCAGTTCTTC; cdr3_aa: CSVGRTGGNNEQFF
j_call: TRBJ2-2; clone_size: NA; v_call: TRBV14; cdr3_length: 15; d_call: NA; cdr3_nt: TGTGCCAGCAGCCCCCCCGGGACATCTGCCGGGGAGCTGTTTTTT; cdr3_aa: CASSPPGTSAGELFF
j_call: TRBJ2-7; clone_size: many; v_call: TRBV20-1; cdr3_length: 14; d_call: NA; cdr3_nt: TGCAGTGCTAGAGTGGCAGTATCCCTCTACGAGCAGTACTTC; cdr3_aa: CSARVAVSLYEQYF
j_call: TRBJ1-2; clone_size: few; v_call: TRBV20-1; cdr3_length: 12; d_call: TRBD1; cdr3_nt: TGCAGTAGACAGGGACAGGACTATGGCTCCCCCTTC; cdr3_aa: CSRQGQDYGSPF
j_call: TRBJ1-2; clone_size: many; v_call: TRBV19; cdr3_length: 14; d_call: NA; cdr3_nt: TGTGCCAGTATCCCTGGAGGGGATAACTATGGCTACACCTTC; cdr3_aa: CASIPGGDNYGYTF
j_call: TRBJ1-2; clone_size: many; v_call: TRBV6-5; cdr3_length: 15; d_call: NA; cdr3_nt: TGTGCCAGCAGAGAACCGGGACACTCTAACTATGGCTACACCTTC; cdr3_aa: CASREPGHSNYGYTF
j_call: TRBJ2-7; clone_size: many; v_call: TRBV6-5; cdr3_length: 13; d_call: TRBD1; cdr3_nt: TGTGCCAGCAGCTGGACAGGGGGCTACGAGCAGTACTTC; cdr3_aa: CASSWTGGYEQYF
j_call: TRBJ1-4; clone_size: NA; v_call: TRBV20-1; cdr3_length: 18; d_call: TRBD1; cdr3_nt: TGCAGTGCTAGGGCGCTAGGGACAGGGGGCGCGGGTAATGAAAAACTGTTTTTT; cdr3_aa: CSARALGTGGAGNEKLFF
j_call: TRBJ2-3; clone_size: NA; v_call: TRBV7-9; cdr3_length: 12; d_call: NA; cdr3_nt: TGTGCCAGCACGGCAGCGACAGATACGCGGTATTTT; cdr3_aa: CASTAATDTRYF
j_call: TRBJ1-2; clone_size: many; v_call: TRBV28; cdr3_length: 12; d_call: NA; cdr3_nt: TGTGCCAGCAGTACAGGGTACTATGGCTACACCTTC; cdr3_aa: CASSTGYYGYTF
j_call: TRBJ1-4; clone_size: many; v_call: TRBV7-2; cdr3_length: 14; d_call: NA; cdr3_nt: TGTGCCAGCAGCTTGGGCGTGGCTAATGAAAAACTGTTTTTT; cdr3_aa: CASSLGVANEKLFF
j_call: TRBJ2-6; clone_size: NA; v_call: TRBV18; cdr3_length: 15; d_call: NA; cdr3_nt: TGTGCCAGCTCACCACCGACGGCTGGGGCCAACATCCTGACTTTC; cdr3_aa: CASSPPTAGANILTF
j_call: TRBJ2-1; clone_size: NA; v_call: TRBV19; cdr3_length: 15; d_call: TRBD1; cdr3_nt: TGTGCCAGTAGTGAAACAGGGGGCTACTACAATGAGCAGCTCTTC; cdr3_aa: CASSETGGYYNEQLF
j_call: TRBJ2-7; clone_size: once; v_call: TRBV20-1; cdr3_length: 17; d_call: TRBD1; cdr3_nt: TGCAGTGCCAGCAGTGACCCCCGGACAGGGTTTTCCTACGAGCAGTACTTC; cdr3_aa: CSASSDPRTGFSYEQYF
j_call: TRBJ1-2; clone_size: many; v_call: TRBV20-1; cdr3_length: 12; d_call: NA; cdr3_nt: TGCAGCGCCGCAGGCGCAGACTATGGCTACACCTTC; cdr3_aa: CSAAGADYGYTF
j_call: TRBJ2-5; clone_size: NA; v_call: TRBV7-9; cdr3_length: 17; d_call: NA; cdr3_nt: TGTGCCAGCAGCTTGGGAACGGGGGCCCTCGACCGGGAGACCCAGTACTTC; cdr3_aa: CASSLGTGALDRETQYF
j_call: TRBJ1-5; clone_size: NA; v_call: TRBV29-1; cdr3_length: 16; d_call: TRBD1; cdr3_nt: TGCAGCGGATGGACAGGGGGCCGGGGCACAAGTCAACCCCAGCATTTT; cdr3_aa: CSGWTGGRGTSQPQHF
j_call: TRBJ1-2; clone_size: NA; v_call: TRBV2; cdr3_length: 22; d_call: NA; cdr3_nt: TGTGCCAGCAGTTTAAGGCCCCCCTACCCCGGGGACACATCAGGCGTGCACTATGGCTACACCTTC; cdr3_aa: CASSLRPPYPGDTSGVHYGYTF
j_call: TRBJ2-3; clone_size: medium-sized; v_call: TRBV20-1; cdr3_length: 14; d_call: TRBD1; cdr3_nt: TGCAGTGCTACGGACAGGGGGTCTTTGGATACGCAGTATTTT; cdr3_aa: CSATDRGSLDTQYF
j_call: TRBJ2-1; clone_size: many; v_call: TRBV3-1; cdr3_length: 14; d_call: TRBD1; cdr3_nt: TGTGCCAGCACACAGGGGGGCTCCTACAATGAGCAGTTCTTC; cdr3_aa: CASTQGGSYNEQFF
j_call: TRBJ1-4; clone_size: NA; v_call: TRBV11-2; cdr3_length: 15; d_call: NA; cdr3_nt: TGTGCCAGCAGTTTGGGGGCCAGACCTAATGAAAAACTGTTTTTT; cdr3_aa: CASSLGARPNEKLFF
j_call: TRBJ1-6; clone_size: many; v_call: TRBV6-5; cdr3_length: 14; d_call: NA; cdr3_nt: TGTGCCAGCAGTCACGAGCAGGGCAGTTCACCCCTCCACTTT; cdr3_aa: CASSHEQGSSPLHF
j_call: TRBJ1-2; clone_size: many; v_call: TRBV9; cdr3_length: 16; d_call: NA; cdr3_nt: TGTGCCAACGACTGGGCGCGGGAGGTGGATTGCTATGGCTACACCTTC; cdr3_aa: CANDWAREVDCYGYTF
j_call: TRBJ1-1; clone_size: few; v_call: TRBV9; cdr3_length: 15; d_call: NA; cdr3_nt: TGTGCCAGCAGCCATAAGGGAGGGGAGCGGACTGAAGCTTTCTTT; cdr3_aa: CASSHKGGERTEAFF
j_call: TRBJ2-2; clone_size: many; v_call: TRBV5-5; cdr3_length: 16; d_call: TRBD2; cdr3_nt: TGTGCCAGCAGCTCCCGAGCGGGGGGCCTCACCGGGGAGCTGTTTTTT; cdr3_aa: CASSSRAGGLTGELFF
j_call: TRBJ1-4; clone_size: many; v_call: TRBV5-1; cdr3_length: 15; d_call: NA; cdr3_nt: TGCGCCAGCAGCTTGGCCCCGGGTACTAATGAAAAACTGTTTTTT; cdr3_aa: CASSLAPGTNEKLFF
j_call: TRBJ2-2; clone_size: many; v_call: TRBV18; cdr3_length: 16; d_call: TRBD2; cdr3_nt: TGTGCCAGCTCACCCCGAAGACTAGCTATGACCGGGGAGCTGTTTTTT; cdr3_aa: CASSPRRLAMTGELFF